These 3 T cell receptor beta chains were all obtained from the same sample, sequenced in a study of spatial heterogeneity in lung cancer. TCRdb independently ran MiXCR on the 5' RACE reads; one entry per CDR3 protein. The sample has some 55,000 distinct CDR3 sequences, roughly 5.9% seen once. Time point in this sample: sample taken at primary tumor resection. The source was PBMCs, collected at surgery. The receptors were sampled from a female donor with early-stage non-small cell lung cancer.

The rearrangement joins TRBV27 to TRBJ2-7, with D maybe TRBD1 (6 bases). The germline CDR1 and CDR2 sequences are MNHEY and SMNVEV (reference sequence). V lost 5 bases to trimming and J lost 6 bases, with 17 bases between them. The CDR3 sequence is 14 residues long. In nucleotides, the CDR3 is TGTGCCAGCAGTGGGTCCCAGGGGCTGGGCGAGCAGTACGTC. This gives the protein CASSGSQGLGEQYV.

CDR3 sequence reads: CASRSKDRGNSPLHF. The CDR3 DNA follows: TGCGCCAGCAGATCGAAGGACAGGGGTAATTCACCCCTCCACTTT. J is TRBJ1-6 and V is TRBV5-1; 9 bases line up with TRBD1. V shed 5 bases, J shed 6 bases, and the junction held 6 bases outside the gene matches. Per germline, CDR1 SGHRS and CDR2 YFSETQ. The CDR3 covers 15 residues.

This clonotype was picked up many times. This chain connects TRBV2 to TRBJ2-7; the D gene is possibly TRBD2 (5 bases). Looked up from germline, CDR1 is SNHLY and CDR2 is FYNNEI. V dropped 2 bases and J dropped 4 bases, with 15 bases sitting between them. The CDR3 contains 15 residues. The CDR3 loop reads CASSERSGLTYEQYF. DNA of the CDR3: TGTGCCAGCAGTGAAAGGTCTGGACTCACATACGAGCAGTACTTC.